This entry lists 11 T cell receptor beta chains sequenced from one sample in a study of beta chain features in type 1 diabetes. Study results and caveats: Moderate but significant shortening of TCRB CDR3s was recorded in all four CD4+ subsets from Type 1 diabetes patients.

The authors reverse transcribed all of the isolated RNA, so sequencing captured expressed TCRB transcripts. The data were produced by immunoSEQ multiplex PCR, yet TCRdb's version contains in-frame clones alone and is incomplete. The table has over 650,000 clones, roughly an eighth seen once. No antigen has been assigned to these receptors. The sequencing input was naive CD4+ T cells from blood. These receptors came from a man younger than 35 with type 1 diabetes.

The chain links TRBV4-1 to TRBJ1-1, with TRBD1 identical over 8 bases. The V segment lost 3 bases and the J segment 2 bases; nucleotides outside the gene matches: 5. The CDR3 length is 15 residues. Looked up from germline, CDR1 is MGHRA and CDR2 is YSYEKL. CDR3 amino acids: CASSHRTGINTEAFF. The CDR3 DNA sequence: TGCGCCAGCAGCCACCGGACAGGGATTAACACTGAAGCTTTCTTT.

This clone was detected only a few times. The chain is built from TRBV27 and TRBJ2-1, with TRBD2 matching 12 bases. The CDR3 contains 16 residues. The J segment lost 7 bases and the V segment lost 2 bases, leaving 6 bases of the junction unmatched. Germline lookup yields CDR1 MNHEY and CDR2 SMNVEV (reference sequence). The CDR3 sequence: CASSLRSTSGGNEQFF. In DNA, the CDR3 is TGTGCCAGCAGTTTAAGGTCGACTAGCGGGGGAAATGAGCAGTTCTTC.

J is TRBJ1-1 and V is TRBV7-9; 8 nucleotides match TRBD1. J gave up 4 bases and V 9 bases, and 7 bases lay outside the gene matches. The CDR3 totals 13 residues. Germline V lookup: CDR1 SEHNR, CDR2 FQNEAQ (reference sequence). The CDR3 sequence: CASGQGKITEAFF. The CDR3 nucleotides read TGTGCCAGTGGACAGGGTAAAATCACTGAAGCTTTCTTT.

This clone showed up just a few times. Here the CDR3 DNA reads TGCAGCGTGGCGATGACAGTGACCGGGGAGCTGTTTTTT. It is translated as CSVAMTVTGELFF. The gene calls are TRBV29-1 and TRBJ2-2; D is perhaps TRBD1 (5 bases). This CDR3 contains 13 residues. Trimming cost V 6 bases and J 5 bases, with 13 bases left between them. Germline V lookup: CDR1 SQVTM, CDR2 ANQGSEA.

The rearrangement links TRBV27 to TRBJ1-2, with 11 nucleotides matching TRBD1. In germline, CDR1 is MNHEY, CDR2 SMNVEV (reference sequence). The CDR3 totals 15 residues. V dropped 6 bases and J dropped 4; count of bases not matched to a gene: 7. CDR3 nucleotides: TGTGCCAGCAGCTCAAGAGGGACAGGGGGCTATGGCTACACCTTC. It encodes CASSSRGTGGYGYTF.

This clone occurred a few times. The chain carries TRBV5-6 and TRBJ2-6; 8 bases are a match to TRBD1. The CDR3 is 17 residues long. The V gene end was trimmed by 4 bases and the J gene end by 2 bases; junction bases not matched to a gene: 8. Germline CDR1 is SGHDT and CDR2 is YYEEEE. CDR3 bases: TGTGCCAGCAGCATACCGGGACAGGTGACTGGGGCCAACGTCCTGACTTTC. Its protein product is CASSIPGQVTGANVLTF.

The CDR3 loop reads CANNEQFF. The CDR3 nucleotides read TGTGCTAACAATGAGCAGTTCTTC. V is TRBV7-9 and J is TRBJ2-1; D is unresolved. The germline gives CDR1 SEHNR, CDR2 FQNEAQ (reference sequence). This CDR3 spans 8 amino acids.

The table lists this clone with a few counts. The chain couples TRBV7-6 to TRBJ2-3, with D unclear. Between the trimmed V and J ends, which lost 1 base and 0 bases, there was a span of 17 bases. This CDR3 region has 18 residues. The germline CDR1 and CDR2 sequences are SGHVS and FNYEAQ. CDR3 sequence: CASSLGDPGPDSTDTQYF. CDR3 sequence (DNA): TGTGCCAGCAGCTTAGGGGATCCCGGGCCCGACAGCACAGATACGCAGTATTTT.

This clone has just a few counts. The identical CDR3 is also encoded by other nucleotide sequences in the sample. V is TRBV5-6 and J is TRBJ2-7, with D hard to call. The V gene's germline CDR1 is SGHDT and CDR2 YYEEEE. The CDR3 length is 11 residues. V dropped 4 bases and J dropped 2 bases, with 4 bases sitting between them. CDR3 protein: CASSRAYEQYF. In DNA, the CDR3 is TGTGCCAGCAGCCGCGCCTACGAGCAGTACTTC.

The chain uses TRBV19 and TRBJ2-7, with TRBD2 matching over 9 bases. The CDR3 has 15 amino acids. CDR1 LNHDA and CDR2 SQIVND come from the germline V gene (reference sequence). With 5 bases clipped from V and 3 bases from J, the junction kept 8 bases outside the gene matches. The CDR3 DNA follows: TGTGCCAGTAGTCAGCTACGACTAGCGGTCTACGAGCAGTACTTC. It is translated as CASSQLRLAVYEQYF.

This clone was picked up a small number of times. The V call is TRBV6-1, the J call TRBJ1-6; perhaps TRBD1 as D (5 bases). There are 13 residues in the CDR3. V was clipped by 4 bases and J by 8 bases, with 9 bases between them. Germline values: CDR1 MNHNS, CDR2 SASEGT. The CDR3 DNA follows: TGTGCCAGCAGTGCGGGGCCTTATTCACCCCTCCACTTT. Protein product: CASSAGPYSPLHF.